These 18 T cell receptor beta chains share one sample of origin, sequenced in a study of T cells after yellow fever vaccination. TCRdb called the 5' RACE reads again in MiXCR, with one record for every CDR3 protein. The sample shows some 560,000 distinct CDR3 sequences, around a sixth of them seen only once. Sample: PBMCs, taken around 5 days after the first yellow fever vaccination. The receptor source for this set is a man aged 18 to 29 who received the YFV17D yellow fever vaccine.

V usage is TRBV10-3 and J usage is TRBJ2-7; tentatively, D is TRBD1 (7 bases). The CDR3 runs to 12 residues. Germline V CDR1 and CDR2: ENHRY, SYGVKD. Trimming stripped 6 bases from V and 7 bases from J, with 13 bases between. This CDR3 is CAISPRGVEQYF. The CDR3 DNA sequence: TGTGCCATCAGCCCCAGGGGGGTGGAGCAGTACTTC.

Written as DNA, the CDR3 is TGCGCCAGCAGCTCGGGGATCTCGGGGATGAACACTGAAGCTTTCTTT. Translated: CASSSGISGMNTEAFF. This chain connects TRBV5-1 to TRBJ1-1; no clear D. The CDR3 is 16 residues long. V was trimmed by 3 bases and J by 0 bases, leaving 15 bases between them. CDR1 is SGHRS, CDR2 YFSETQ, per germline.

This clonotype showed up just a few times. The chain uses TRBV10-3 and TRBJ1-6; TRBD1 matches at 10 bases. V lost 2 bases and J lost 10; bases outside the gene matches: 5. CDR3 length: 15 amino acids. CDR1 ENHRY and CDR2 SYGVKD come from the germline V gene. The CDR3 nucleotides are TGTGCCATCAGTGAGAGAGGACAGGGGGGCTCACCCCTCCACTTT. It codes for CAISERGQGGSPLHF.

V gene TRBV29-1 combines with J gene TRBJ2-7; 8 bases align to TRBD1. Germline CDR1 is SQVTM and CDR2 is ANQGSEA. J was trimmed by 6 bases and V by 4 bases; bases with no gene match: 5. CDR3 length equals 12 residues. In DNA form, the CDR3 reads TGCAGCGTTGGAGGGCAGGGGGCCGAGCAGTACTTC. Residues: CSVGGQGAEQYF.

This clonotype was seen many times. The chain combines TRBV6-2 or TRBV6-3 with TRBJ2-3; D may be TRBD1 or TRBD2 (6 bases each). V dropped 5 bases and J dropped 3 bases, with 15 bases sitting between them. The germline CDR1 and CDR2 sequences are MNHEY and SVGEGT. The CDR3 has 15 residues. The CDR3 spells CASSRGQTNTDTQYF. As DNA, the CDR3 is TGTGCCAGCAGTCGGGGGCAAACCAATACAGATACGCAGTATTTT.

This clonotype was seen more than once but under ten times. The J gene is TRBJ1-5, the V gene TRBV4-1; 8 nucleotides align to TRBD1. Germline CDR1 MGHRA, CDR2 YSYEKL. Trimming took 1 base from V and 6 from J; bases not matched to a gene: 5. This CDR3 is built from 15 residues. CDR3: CASSQADRGSQPQHF. In DNA, the CDR3 is TGCGCCAGCAGCCAAGCTGACAGGGGTAGTCAGCCCCAGCATTTT.

The chain couples TRBV20-1 to TRBJ2-1; a weak D match, TRBD2 (6 bases). Trimming removed 0 bases at V and 8 bases at J, with 20 bases between. Per germline, CDR1 DFQATT and CDR2 SNEGSKA (reference sequence). This CDR3 region has 16 residues. The CDR3 region is CSARDQTGLATDEQFF. CDR3 nucleotides: TGCAGTGCTAGAGATCAGACGGGACTTGCCACGGATGAGCAGTTCTTC.

This clonotype was recorded a few times. This chain joins TRBV5-1 and TRBJ2-1; 10 bases are shared with TRBD2. This CDR3 has 16 residues. The germline CDR1 and CDR2 sequences are SGHRS and YFSETQ. Trimming at V came to 1 base and at J to 9 bases, leaving 10 bases not matched to a gene. The CDR3 sequence is CASSLRVSSGGVEQFF. CDR3 nucleotide sequence: TGCGCCAGCAGCTTGCGAGTATCTAGCGGGGGTGTTGAGCAGTTCTTC. Filled out from reference TRBV5-1 and TRBJ2-1, the complete variable domain reads KAGVTQTPRYLIKTRGQQVTLSCSPISGHRSVSWYQQTPGQGLQFLFEYFSETQRNKGNFPGRFSGRQFSNSRSEMNVSTLELGDSALYLCASSLRVSSGGVEQFFGPGTRLTVL.

As for this clonotype: A much larger clone lies one base from this, so it may be a read error. J is TRBJ2-3 and V is TRBV5-8, with 11 bases that match TRBD2. Per germline, CDR1 SGHTS and CDR2 YDEGEE. Trimming removed 4 bases from V and 0 bases from J; junction bases left unmatched: 4. There are 16 residues in the CDR3. The CDR3 spells CASSPASGGSTDTQYF. As DNA, the CDR3 is TGTGCCAGCAGCCCTGCTAGCGGGGGGAGCACAGATACGCAGTATTTT.

This clonotype came up a few times. V usage is TRBV20-1 and J usage is TRBJ2-5, with D possibly TRBD1 on 5 matching bases. Germline values: CDR1 DFQATT, CDR2 SNEGSKA (reference sequence). V was shortened by 2 bases and J by 5 bases, with 15 bases between the two germline ends. The CDR3 spans 14 residues. CDR3 loop: CSARPPGAVETQYF. The CDR3 DNA reads as TGCAGTGCTAGACCACCTGGGGCGGTGGAGACCCAGTACTTC.

This clonotype was seen only a few times. This chain joins TRBV14 and TRBJ2-3, with D possibly matching TRBD1 (7 bases). Trimming took 8 bases from V and 6 from J, leaving 15 bases between them. From germline, CDR1 is SGHDN and CDR2 FVKESK. The CDR3 has 13 amino acids. The CDR3 DNA reads as TGTGCCAGCGGCGGGGCAGGGGGGGATACGCAGTATTTT. Its protein product is CASGGAGGDTQYF.

This clonotype was observed at least ten times. The chain uses TRBV6-5 and TRBJ1-1; D might be TRBD1 (6 bases). V shed 0 bases and J shed 2 bases, with 13 bases lying between them. Per the germline V gene, CDR1 is MNHEY and CDR2 is SVGAGI. The CDR3 extends over 16 amino acids. CDR3 coding DNA: TGTGCCAGCAGTTACTCCATACAGGGCGGAAACACTGAAGCTTTCTTT. It translates to CASSYSIQGGNTEAFF.

The chain combines TRBV4-3 with TRBJ2-7, with 10 bases identical to TRBD2. J was trimmed by 4 bases and V by 4 bases; bases with no gene match: 7. The CDR3 extends over 15 amino acids. Looked up from germline, CDR1 is LGHNA and CDR2 is YSLEER. The CDR3, as DNA: TGCGCCAGCAGCCGAAAGCGGGAGGGAGGTTACGAGCAGTACTTC. Protein sequence: CASSRKREGGYEQYF.

This chain joins TRBV18 and TRBJ2-5, with D hard to call. This CDR3 is 15 amino acids long. Germline CDR1 reads KGHSH; CDR2 reads LQKENI. V lost 1 base and J 5 bases, leaving 14 bases between the germline ends. The CDR3 nucleotides are TGTGCCAGCTCACCACGTCGGATGGGAAGGGAGACCCAGTACTTC. Amino acids: CASSPRRMGRETQYF. Combining the CDR3 with reference TRBV18 and TRBJ2-5 gives the whole variable domain NAGVMQNPRHLVRRRGQEARLRCSPMKGHSHVYWYRQLPEEGLKFMVYLQKENIIDESGMPKERFSAEFPKEGPSILRIQQVVRGDSAAYFCASSPRRMGRETQYFGPGTRLLVL.

There are many counts of this clonotype. V and J are TRBV29-1 and TRBJ2-1; TRBD1 is a possible D gene (7 bases). The CDR3 is 13 residues long. Trimming removed 5 bases from V and 4 bases from J, with 12 bases in between. Germline CDR1 is SQVTM and CDR2 is ANQGSEA. For the CDR3, the DNA is TGCAGCGTTCAGGGGGGCCGTTACAATGAGCAGTTCTTC. This codes for CSVQGGRYNEQFF.

This clonotype showed up just a few times. CDR3 DNA sequence: TGTGCCAGCAGCGTTACAGGGGACGGAGAGACCCAGTACTTC. It codes for CASSVTGDGETQYF. This rearrangement joins TRBV9 to TRBJ2-5; 7 bases align to TRBD1. This CDR3 has 14 amino acids. Losses at the gene ends were 2 bases for V and 4 bases for J; bases not matched to a gene: 5. Germline loops: CDR1 SGDLS, CDR2 YYNGEE. Combining the CDR3 with reference TRBV9 and TRBJ2-5 gives the whole variable domain DSGVTQTPKHLITATGQRVTLRCSPRSGDLSVYWYQQSLDQGLQFLIQYYNGEERAKGNILERFSAQQFPDLHSELNLSSLELGDSALYFCASSVTGDGETQYFGPGTRLLVL.

This clonotype was seen more than once but under ten times. This rearrangement joins TRBV11-2 to TRBJ2-2; 14 nucleotides match TRBD2. This CDR3 is 19 amino acids long. Germline V gene sequence: CDR1 SGHAT, CDR2 FQNNGV. The V gene end was trimmed by 4 bases and the J gene end by 5 bases; junction bases not matched to a gene: 12. In nucleotides, the CDR3 is TGTGCCAGCAGCTCGCCCGGACTAGCGGGGGGAAGGAGGACCGGGGAGCTGTTTTTT. Residues: CASSSPGLAGGRRTGELFF.

This chain joins TRBV7-9 and TRBJ2-3, with D perhaps TRBD1 or TRBD2 (5 bases each). With 7 bases removed from V and 6 bases from J, the gap between germline ends came to 11 bases. Germline lookup yields CDR1 SEHNR and CDR2 FQNEAQ (reference sequence). The CDR3 has 12 amino acids. The CDR3 nucleotides are TGTGCCAGCACGCCCAGGGAGGATACGCAGTATTTT. It translates to CASTPREDTQYF.